This TCR beta chain emerged from a study of T cells in Graves' hyperthyroidism and ophthalmopathy. This clonotype has a count of ten or more. Regions amplified from RNA transcripts were the TCR beta CDR3 regions. First-round RT-PCR with HTBI primers amplified the TCR CDR3 region. In TCRdb, the multiplex PCR reads were re-called with MiXCR into one record per CDR3 protein. The sample consists of 240,000 or so distinct CDR3 sequences, roughly 17% of them appearing once. The CDR3 sequence is 15 residues long. V was clipped by 1 base and J by 4 bases, with 14 bases between them. In germline, CDR1 is SGHTA, CDR2 FQGNSA.

Sequenced input: blood. This receptor was obtained from a woman younger than 30 with Graves' ophthalmopathy. The chain recombines TRBV7-2 with TRBJ2-7; tentative D call: TRBD2 (7 bases). DNA for the CDR3: TGTGCCAGCAGCTTAGACTGGGGGGGCCGATACGAGCAGTACTTC. It encodes CASSLDWGGRYEQYF.